This entry concerns a single T cell receptor (beta chain). The data originate from a study of blood T cell repertoires in COVID-19. About the study: Whether acute or convalescent, the COVID-19 samples came from the United States, Italy and Spain. T cells, B-cell-depleted T cells, or PBMCs supplied cDNA or gDNA.

In germline, CDR1 is MDHEN, CDR2 SYDVKM. After removal of 5 bases from V and 3 bases from J, the junction contained 7 bases not matched to a gene. The CDR3 contains 15 residues. Per the authors' pipeline: Estimation of nucleated cell counts relied on the amplification of reference gene primers. Method: immunoSEQ multiplex PCR; TCRdb's copy keeps in-frame clones and lacks some. The D gene and trimming were derived from the DNA, and the V and J assignments and clone size from that table. Seen here are over 90,000 clones, around 89% observed once, and the top ten hold 3.5%. The specimen sequenced was peripheral blood. The rearrangement links TRBV28 to TRBJ1-2, with TRBD1 matching 9 bases. This TCR came from a woman between 55 and 75 years old with acute or convalescent COVID-19. The CDR3 DNA sequence: TGTGCCAGCAGTGCCTCACAGGGGGCGTACTATGGCTACACCTTC. Translated, it gives CASSASQGAYYGYTF.